The present T cell receptor beta chain was sequenced within a study of chemoradiotherapy in HPV16-positive cancers. Turning to this clone: Its target is not known.

Germline V CDR1 and CDR2: SGHAT, FQNNGV. CDR3 size: 14 residues. General observations from the study: Candidate HPV-specific clones and E7-related TCR motifs grew in tumor during treatment. HPV-specific T cells were functionally defined from only a couple of HPV16-positive patients. Better recurrence-free survival went with HPV-responsive T-cell expansion in HPV16-positive patients.

Measured with immunoSEQ multiplex PCR; TCRdb has only the in-frame clones, and not every one. The data contain about 2,800 clones, 75% to 85% of them singletons. Repeated repertoire sampling spanned the course of chemoradiotherapy. This sequence was found in a human donor with HPV-associated anogenital cancer. The source material was tumor tissue, sampled from a patient who underwent chemoradiotherapy. The chain couples TRBV11-2 to TRBJ2-5; D is perhaps TRBD1 (7 bases). The J call may be mistaken, given a closer DNA end match to TRBJ2-7. The CDR3 loop reads CASSTRDSLSEQYF. The CDR3 nucleotides read TGTGCCAGCAGCACGCGGGACAGTTTAAGCGAGCAGTACTTC.